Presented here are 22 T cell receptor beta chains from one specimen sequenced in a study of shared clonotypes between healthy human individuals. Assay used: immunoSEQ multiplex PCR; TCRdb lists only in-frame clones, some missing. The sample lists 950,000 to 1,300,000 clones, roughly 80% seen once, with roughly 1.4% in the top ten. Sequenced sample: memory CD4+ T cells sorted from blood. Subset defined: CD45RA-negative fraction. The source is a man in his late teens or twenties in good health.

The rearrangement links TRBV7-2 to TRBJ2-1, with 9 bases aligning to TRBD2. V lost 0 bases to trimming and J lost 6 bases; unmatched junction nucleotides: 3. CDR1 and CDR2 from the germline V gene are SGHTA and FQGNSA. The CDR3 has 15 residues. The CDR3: CASSLAVTSGNEQFF. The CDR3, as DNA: TGTGCCAGCAGCTTAGCTGTGACTAGCGGCAATGAGCAGTTCTTC.

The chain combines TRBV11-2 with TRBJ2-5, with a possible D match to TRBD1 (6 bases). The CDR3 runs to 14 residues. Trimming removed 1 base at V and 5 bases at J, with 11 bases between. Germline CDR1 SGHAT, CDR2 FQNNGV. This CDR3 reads CASSLASGVETQYF. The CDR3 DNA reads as TGTGCCAGCAGCTTAGCGTCAGGGGTTGAGACCCAGTACTTC.

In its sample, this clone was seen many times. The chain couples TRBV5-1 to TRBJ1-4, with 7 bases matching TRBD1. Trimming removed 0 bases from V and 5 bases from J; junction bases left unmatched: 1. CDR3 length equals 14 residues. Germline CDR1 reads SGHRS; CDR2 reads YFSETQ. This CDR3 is CASSLGGQNEKLFF. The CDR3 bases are TGCGCCAGCAGCTTGGGGGGACAGAATGAAAAACTGTTTTTT.

For the CDR3, the DNA is TGTGCCAGCAGTCAGGGAACCACAGATACGCAGTATTTT. Protein: CASSQGTTDTQYF. The rearrangement uses TRBV28 and TRBJ2-3, with D possibly being TRBD1 (5 bases). This CDR3 comprises 13 residues. With 5 bases removed from V and 2 bases from J, the gap between germline ends came to 8 bases. Germline assignment: CDR1 MDHEN and CDR2 SYDVKM.

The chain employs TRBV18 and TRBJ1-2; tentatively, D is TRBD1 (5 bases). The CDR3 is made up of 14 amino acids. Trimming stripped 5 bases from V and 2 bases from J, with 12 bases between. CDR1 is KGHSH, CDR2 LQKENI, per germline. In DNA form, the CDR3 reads TGTGCCAGCTCAGCTCTGCGGGACAACTATGGCTACACCTTC. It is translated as CASSALRDNYGYTF.

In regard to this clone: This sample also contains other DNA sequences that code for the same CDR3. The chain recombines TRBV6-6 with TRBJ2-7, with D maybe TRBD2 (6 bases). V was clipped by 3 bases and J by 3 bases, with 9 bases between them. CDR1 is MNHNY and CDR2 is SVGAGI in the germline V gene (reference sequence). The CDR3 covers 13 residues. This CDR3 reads CASSYGRGYEQYF. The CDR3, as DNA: TGTGCCAGCAGTTATGGGCGGGGCTACGAGCAGTACTTC.

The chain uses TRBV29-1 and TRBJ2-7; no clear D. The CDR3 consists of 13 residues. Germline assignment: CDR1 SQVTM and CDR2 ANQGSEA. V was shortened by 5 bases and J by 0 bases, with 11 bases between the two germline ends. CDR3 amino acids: CSVTVRISYEQYF. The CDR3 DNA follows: TGCAGCGTTACAGTACGTATCTCCTACGAGCAGTACTTC.

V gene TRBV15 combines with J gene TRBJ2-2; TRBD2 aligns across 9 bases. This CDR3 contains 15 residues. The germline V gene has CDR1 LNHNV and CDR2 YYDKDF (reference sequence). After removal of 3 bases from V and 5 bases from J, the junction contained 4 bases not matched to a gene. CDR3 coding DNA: TGTGCCACCAGCAGGGAACTAGCGGGTACCGGGGAGCTGTTTTTT. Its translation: CATSRELAGTGELFF.

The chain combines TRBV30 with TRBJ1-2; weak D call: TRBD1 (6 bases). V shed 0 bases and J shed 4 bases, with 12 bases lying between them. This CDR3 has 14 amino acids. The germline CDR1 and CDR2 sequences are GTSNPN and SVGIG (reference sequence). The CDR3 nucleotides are TGTGCCTGGAGTGTTACAGGGTGGGGCTATGGCTACACCTTC. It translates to CAWSVTGWGYGYTF.

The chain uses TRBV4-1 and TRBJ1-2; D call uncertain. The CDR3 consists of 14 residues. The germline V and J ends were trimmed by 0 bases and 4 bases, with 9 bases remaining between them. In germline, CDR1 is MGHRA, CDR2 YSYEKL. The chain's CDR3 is CASSQDPGFYGYTF. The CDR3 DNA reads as TGCGCCAGCAGCCAAGATCCCGGTTTCTATGGCTACACCTTC.

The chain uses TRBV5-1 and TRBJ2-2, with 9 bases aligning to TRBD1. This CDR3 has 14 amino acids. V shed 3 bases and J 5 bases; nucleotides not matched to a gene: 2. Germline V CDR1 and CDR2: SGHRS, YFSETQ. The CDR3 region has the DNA TGCGCCAGCAGCTGGACAGGGGTAACCGGGGAGCTGTTTTTT. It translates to CASSWTGVTGELFF.

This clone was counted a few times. This CDR3 reads CASSLMPGEGFEQYF. The CDR3 nucleotides are TGCGCCAGCAGCTTGATGCCAGGGGAAGGGTTCGAGCAGTACTTC. The chain combines TRBV5-1 with TRBJ2-7; possibly TRBD1 for D (6 bases). In germline, CDR1 is SGHRS, CDR2 YFSETQ. CDR3 length: 15 amino acids. Trimming took off 1 base at V and 6 bases at J, with 17 bases between the two ends.

CDR3 amino acids: CASSSWDARGETQYF. DNA for the CDR3: TGTGCCAGCAGTTCATGGGACGCTAGGGGAGAGACCCAGTACTTC. The V call is TRBV27, the J call TRBJ2-5, with D perhaps assigned TRBD1 or TRBD2 (5 bases each). Germline loops: CDR1 MNHEY, CDR2 SMNVEV (reference sequence). V was shortened by 4 bases and J by 4 bases, with 16 bases between the two germline ends. This CDR3 region has 15 residues.

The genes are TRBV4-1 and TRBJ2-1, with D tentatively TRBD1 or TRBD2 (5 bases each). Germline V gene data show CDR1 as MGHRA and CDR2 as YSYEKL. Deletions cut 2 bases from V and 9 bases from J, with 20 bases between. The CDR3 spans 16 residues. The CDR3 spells CASSQTILRDHGEQFF. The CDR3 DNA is TGCGCCAGCAGCCAAACAATACTCCGGGACCACGGTGAGCAGTTCTTC.

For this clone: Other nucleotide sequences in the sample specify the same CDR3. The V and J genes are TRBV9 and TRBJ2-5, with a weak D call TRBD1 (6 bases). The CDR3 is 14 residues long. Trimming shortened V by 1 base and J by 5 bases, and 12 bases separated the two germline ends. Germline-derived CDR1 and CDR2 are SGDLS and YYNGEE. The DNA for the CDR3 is TGTGCCAGCAGCGTAACAGGGTTAGGGGAGACCCAGTACTTC. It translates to CASSVTGLGETQYF.

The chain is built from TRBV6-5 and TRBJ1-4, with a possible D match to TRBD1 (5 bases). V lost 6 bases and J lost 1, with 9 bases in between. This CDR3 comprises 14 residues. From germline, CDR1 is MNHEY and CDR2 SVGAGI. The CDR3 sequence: CASSGTLTNEKLFF. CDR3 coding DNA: TGTGCCAGCAGCGGGACCTTAACTAATGAAAAACTGTTTTTT.

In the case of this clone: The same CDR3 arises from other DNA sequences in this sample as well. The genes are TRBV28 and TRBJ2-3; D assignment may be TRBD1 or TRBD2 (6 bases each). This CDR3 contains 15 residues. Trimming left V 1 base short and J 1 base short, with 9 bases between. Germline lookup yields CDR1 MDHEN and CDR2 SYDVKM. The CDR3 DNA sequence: TGTGCCAGCAGTTTATTGAGGGGGGGCACAGATACGCAGTATTTT. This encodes CASSLLRGGTDTQYF.

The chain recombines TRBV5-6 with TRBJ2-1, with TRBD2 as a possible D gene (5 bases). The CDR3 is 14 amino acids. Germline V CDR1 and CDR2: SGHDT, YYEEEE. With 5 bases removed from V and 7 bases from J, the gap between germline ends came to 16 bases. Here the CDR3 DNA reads TGTGCCAGCAGTCACCTCCGGGGTGTGAATGAGCAGTTCTTC. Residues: CASSHLRGVNEQFF.

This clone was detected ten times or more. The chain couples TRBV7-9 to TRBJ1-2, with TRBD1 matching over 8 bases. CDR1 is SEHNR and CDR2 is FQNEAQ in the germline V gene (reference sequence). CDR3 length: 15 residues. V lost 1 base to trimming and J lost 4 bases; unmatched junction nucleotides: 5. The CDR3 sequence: CASSLEWTGTYGYTF. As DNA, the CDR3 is TGTGCCAGCAGCTTAGAATGGACAGGGACCTATGGCTACACCTTC.

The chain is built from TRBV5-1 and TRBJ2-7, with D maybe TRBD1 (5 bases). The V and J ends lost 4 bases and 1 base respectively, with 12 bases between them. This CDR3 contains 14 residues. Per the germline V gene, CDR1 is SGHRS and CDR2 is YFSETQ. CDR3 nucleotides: TGCGCCAGCAGCCTGACGGCAGGGTCCTACGAGCAGTACTTC. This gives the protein CASSLTAGSYEQYF.

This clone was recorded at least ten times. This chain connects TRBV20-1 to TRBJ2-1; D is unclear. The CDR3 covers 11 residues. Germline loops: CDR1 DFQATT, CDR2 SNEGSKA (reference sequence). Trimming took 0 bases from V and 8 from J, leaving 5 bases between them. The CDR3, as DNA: TGCAGTGCTAGAGATTGGTATGAGCAGTTCTTC. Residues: CSARDWYEQFF.

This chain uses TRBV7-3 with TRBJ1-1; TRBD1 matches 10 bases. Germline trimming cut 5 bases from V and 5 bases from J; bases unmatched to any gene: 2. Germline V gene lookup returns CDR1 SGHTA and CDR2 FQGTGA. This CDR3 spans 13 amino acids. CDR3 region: CASSRTGGTEAFF. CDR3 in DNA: TGTGCCAGCAGCCGGACAGGGGGGACTGAAGCTTTCTTT.